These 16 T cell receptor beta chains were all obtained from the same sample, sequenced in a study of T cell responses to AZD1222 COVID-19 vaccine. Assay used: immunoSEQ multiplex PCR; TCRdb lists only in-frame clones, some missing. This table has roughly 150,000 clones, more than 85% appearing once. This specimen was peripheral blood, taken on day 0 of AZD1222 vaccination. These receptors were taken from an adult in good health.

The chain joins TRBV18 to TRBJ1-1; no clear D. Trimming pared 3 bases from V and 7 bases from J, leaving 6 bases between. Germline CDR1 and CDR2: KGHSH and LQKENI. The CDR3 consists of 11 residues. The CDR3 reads CASSPTDEAFF. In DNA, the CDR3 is TGTGCCAGCTCACCTACAGATGAAGCTTTCTTT.

This CDR3 is CATASELNSPLHF. Written as DNA, the CDR3 is TGCGCCACTGCCTCTGAGTTGAATTCACCCCTCCACTTT. The gene calls are TRBV10-2 and TRBJ1-6; D is ambiguous. CDR3 length: 13 residues. From germline, CDR1 is WSHSY and CDR2 SAAADI. Trimming pared 10 bases from V and 7 bases from J, leaving 14 bases between.

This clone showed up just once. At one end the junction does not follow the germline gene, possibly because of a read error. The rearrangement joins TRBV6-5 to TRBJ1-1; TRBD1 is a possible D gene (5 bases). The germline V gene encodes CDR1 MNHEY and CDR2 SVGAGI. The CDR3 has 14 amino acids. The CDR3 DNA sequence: TGTGTCAGCAGTTACTCAAGGGGTGGCACTGAAGCTTTCTTT. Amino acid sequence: CVSSYSRGGTEAFF.

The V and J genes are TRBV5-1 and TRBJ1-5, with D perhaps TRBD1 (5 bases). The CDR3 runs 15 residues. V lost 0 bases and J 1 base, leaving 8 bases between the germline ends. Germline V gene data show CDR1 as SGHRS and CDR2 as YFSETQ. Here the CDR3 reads CASSLAGRSNQPQHF. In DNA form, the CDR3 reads TGCGCCAGCAGCTTGGCAGGGAGGAGCAATCAGCCCCAGCATTTT.

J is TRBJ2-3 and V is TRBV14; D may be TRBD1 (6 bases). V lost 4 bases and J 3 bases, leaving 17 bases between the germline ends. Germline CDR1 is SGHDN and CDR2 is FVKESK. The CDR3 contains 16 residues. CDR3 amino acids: CASSRWAAGETDTQYF. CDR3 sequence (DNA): TGTGCCAGCAGCCGTTGGGCGGCAGGGGAAACAGATACGCAGTATTTT.

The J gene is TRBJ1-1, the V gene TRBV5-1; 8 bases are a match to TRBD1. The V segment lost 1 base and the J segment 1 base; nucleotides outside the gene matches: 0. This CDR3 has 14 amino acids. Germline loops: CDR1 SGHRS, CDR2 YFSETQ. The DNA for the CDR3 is TGCGCCAGCAGCTTGCAGGGGGCGAACACTGAAGCTTTCTTT. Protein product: CASSLQGANTEAFF.

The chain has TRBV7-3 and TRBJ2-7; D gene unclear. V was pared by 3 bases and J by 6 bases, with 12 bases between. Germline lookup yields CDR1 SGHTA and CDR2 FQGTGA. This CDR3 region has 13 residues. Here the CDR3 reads CASSFGLGGEQYF. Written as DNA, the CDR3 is TGTGCCAGCAGCTTCGGGCTAGGTGGCGAGCAGTACTTC.

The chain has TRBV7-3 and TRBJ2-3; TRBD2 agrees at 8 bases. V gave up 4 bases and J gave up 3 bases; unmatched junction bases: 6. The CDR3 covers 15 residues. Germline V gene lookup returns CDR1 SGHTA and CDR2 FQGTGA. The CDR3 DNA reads TGTGCCAGCAGCTCCGGGACTAGAATAACAGATACGCAGTATTTT. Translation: CASSSGTRITDTQYF.

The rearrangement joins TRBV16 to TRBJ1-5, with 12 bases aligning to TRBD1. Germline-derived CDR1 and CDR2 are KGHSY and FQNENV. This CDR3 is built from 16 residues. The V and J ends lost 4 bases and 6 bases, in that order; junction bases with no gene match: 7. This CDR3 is CASSPRDRGRGQPQHF. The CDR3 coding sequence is TGTGCCAGCAGCCCAAGGGACAGGGGGCGCGGTCAGCCCCAGCATTTT.

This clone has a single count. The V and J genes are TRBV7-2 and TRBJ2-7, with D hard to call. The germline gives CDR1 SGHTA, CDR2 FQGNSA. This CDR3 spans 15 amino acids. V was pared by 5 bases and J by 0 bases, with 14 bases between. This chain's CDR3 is CASSESHHPSYEQYF. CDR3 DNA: TGTGCCAGCAGCGAGAGCCATCATCCCTCCTACGAGCAGTACTTC.

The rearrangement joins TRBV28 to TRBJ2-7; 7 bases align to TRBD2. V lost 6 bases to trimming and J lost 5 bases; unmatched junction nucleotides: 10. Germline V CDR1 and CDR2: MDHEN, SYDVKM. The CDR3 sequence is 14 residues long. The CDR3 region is CASSPSGMIDEQYF. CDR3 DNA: TGTGCCAGCAGCCCCAGCGGGATGATCGACGAGCAGTACTTC.

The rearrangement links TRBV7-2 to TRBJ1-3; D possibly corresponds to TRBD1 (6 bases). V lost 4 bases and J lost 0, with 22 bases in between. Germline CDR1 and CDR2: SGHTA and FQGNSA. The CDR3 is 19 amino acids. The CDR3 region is CASSSPRGSFPFSGNTIYF. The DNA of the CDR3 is TGTGCCAGCAGCTCCCCGAGGGGGTCTTTTCCATTCTCTGGAAACACCATATATTTT.

CDR3 sequence reads: CASGKQGTQGDTEAFF. CDR3 coding DNA: TGTGCCAGCGGAAAACAGGGGACACAGGGTGACACTGAAGCTTTCTTT. The J gene is TRBJ1-1, the V gene TRBV25-1, with TRBD1 identical over 7 bases. The V gene end was trimmed by 8 bases and the J gene end by 3 bases; junction bases not matched to a gene: 15. Germline V CDR1 and CDR2: MGHDK, SYGVNS. The CDR3 length is 16 residues.

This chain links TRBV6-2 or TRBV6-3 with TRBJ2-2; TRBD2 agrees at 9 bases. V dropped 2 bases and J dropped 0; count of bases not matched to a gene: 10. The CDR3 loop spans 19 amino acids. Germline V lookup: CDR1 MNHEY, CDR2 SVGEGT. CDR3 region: CASSYTSGSGRTNTGELFF. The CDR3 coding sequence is TGTGCCAGCAGTTACACGTCCGGAAGCGGGAGGACGAACACCGGGGAGCTGTTTTTT.

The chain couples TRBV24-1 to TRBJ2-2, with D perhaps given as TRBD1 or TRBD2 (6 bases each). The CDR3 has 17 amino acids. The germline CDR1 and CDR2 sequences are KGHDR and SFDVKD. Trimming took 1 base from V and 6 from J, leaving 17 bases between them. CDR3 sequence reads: CATSDFEGGEVPGELFF. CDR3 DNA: TGTGCCACCAGTGATTTCGAGGGGGGCGAAGTTCCCGGGGAGCTGTTTTTT.

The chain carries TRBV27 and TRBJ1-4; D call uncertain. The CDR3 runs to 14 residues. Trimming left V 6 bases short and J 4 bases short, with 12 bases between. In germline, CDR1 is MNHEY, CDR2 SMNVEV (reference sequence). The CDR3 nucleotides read TGTGCCAGCAGAAGCCCCGGTAGTAATGAAAAACTGTTTTTT. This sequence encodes CASRSPGSNEKLFF.